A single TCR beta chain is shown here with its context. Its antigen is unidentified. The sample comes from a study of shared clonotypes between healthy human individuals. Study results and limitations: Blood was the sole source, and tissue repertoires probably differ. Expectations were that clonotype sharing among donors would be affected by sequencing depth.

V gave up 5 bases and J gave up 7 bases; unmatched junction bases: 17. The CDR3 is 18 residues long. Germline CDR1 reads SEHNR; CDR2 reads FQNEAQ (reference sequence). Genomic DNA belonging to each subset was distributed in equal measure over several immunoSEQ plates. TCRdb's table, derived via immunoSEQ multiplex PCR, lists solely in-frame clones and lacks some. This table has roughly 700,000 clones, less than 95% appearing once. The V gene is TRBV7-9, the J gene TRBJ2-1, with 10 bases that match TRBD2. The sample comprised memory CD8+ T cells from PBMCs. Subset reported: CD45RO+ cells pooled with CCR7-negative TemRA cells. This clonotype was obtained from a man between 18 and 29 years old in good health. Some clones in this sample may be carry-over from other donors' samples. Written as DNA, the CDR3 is TGTGCCAGCAGCCACGGCCCTAGCGGGAGTCCTTTTAAGAATGAGCAGTTCTTC. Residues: CASSHGPSGSPFKNEQFF.